This T cell receptor (beta chain) was sequenced in a study of cytomegalovirus exposure and HLA in healthy donors. In the PCR, 60 Vbeta and 13 Jbeta primers were used. The assay was immunoSEQ multiplex PCR, and TCRdb's table has in-frame clones only and misses some. The sample contains about 130,000 clones, 65% to 80% of which appear only once. The sample holds one count of this clone. V was trimmed by 6 bases and J by 6 bases, leaving 8 bases between them. Germline CDR1 MNHNS, CDR2 SASEGT. The CDR3 sequence is 11 residues long. The origin of this receptor is a male donor in good health and CMV-seronegative. This sequence joins TRBV6-1 and TRBJ1-1; TRBD1 might be the D (6 bases). The sample comprised PBMCs. The CDR3 loop reads CASRQGPEAFF. DNA of the CDR3: TGTGCCAGCAGACAGGGTCCTGAAGCTTTCTTT.